The 20 T cell receptor beta chains reported below all come from one sample, sequenced in a study of technical replicates of blood from a handful of donors (dated by TCRdb to the late 2010s). Library generation was performed with the immunoSEQ multiplex PCR assay. Imported from immuneACCESS, the table was reduced by TCRdb to in-frame sequences with V and J called. These copies leave out some clones; in studies compared against another copy, an unresolved V gene accounts for under half, and the cause of the remainder is not known. A total of 75,000 to 100,000 clones appear in this sample, roughly 96% of them only once. Approximately 0.25% of the sample is in the top ten clones. Sequencing input: T cells isolated from PBMCs. The receptors were sampled from a human donor in good health.

CDR3 in DNA: TGCAGTGCTAGAGGCGCGGTATCTTTCTTT. It translates to CSARGAVSFF. The chain joins TRBV20-1 to TRBJ1-1; D unresolved. Trimming left V 1 base short and J 12 bases short, with 9 bases between. This CDR3 has 10 residues. The V gene's germline CDR1 is DFQATT and CDR2 SNEGSKA (reference sequence).

The rearrangement joins TRBV14 to TRBJ1-2; possible D gene TRBD1, 5 bases. Germline CDR1 is SGHDN and CDR2 is FVKESK. Trimming pared 1 base from V and 4 bases from J, leaving 16 bases between. This CDR3 contains 16 residues. The CDR3 DNA follows: TGTGCCAGCAGCCAAGGTTCATCGGGGGTGATCTATGGCTACACCTTC. Its protein product is CASSQGSSGVIYGYTF.

This clone is deemed medium-sized. The gene calls are TRBV30 and TRBJ1-2; D is possibly TRBD1 (5 bases). Deletions cut 4 bases from V and 5 bases from J, with 14 bases between. CDR1 is GTSNPN and CDR2 is SVGIG in the germline V gene (reference sequence). The CDR3 has 13 amino acids. The DNA for the CDR3 is TGTGCCTGGATCGGAGGGGTTCGATATGGCTACACCTTC. Protein product: CAWIGGVRYGYTF.

This chain uses TRBV5-1 with TRBJ2-7, with D maybe TRBD1 (6 bases). Germline loops: CDR1 SGHRS, CDR2 YFSETQ. V was trimmed by 3 bases and J by 3 bases, leaving 16 bases between them. This CDR3 is built from 15 residues. CDR3 protein: CASSSNRDTNYEQYF. CDR3 DNA: TGCGCCAGCAGCTCAAACCGGGACACCAACTACGAGCAGTACTTC.

This clone was found once. This chain connects TRBV6-5 to TRBJ1-1; weak D call: TRBD1 (6 bases). Trimming cost V 2 bases and J 2 bases, with 15 bases left between them. CDR3 size: 16 residues. The germline CDR1 and CDR2 sequences are MNHEY and SVGAGI. CDR3 bases: TGTGCCAGCAGTTACCCCCGGGGGGCTGGCAACACTGAAGCTTTCTTT. Amino acids: CASSYPRGAGNTEAFF.

The gene calls are TRBV11-2 and TRBJ2-3, with D perhaps matching TRBD2 (5 bases). The CDR3 totals 15 residues. CDR1 is SGHAT, CDR2 FQNNGV, per germline. The germline V and J ends were trimmed by 2 bases and 0 bases, with 9 bases remaining between them. The CDR3 coding sequence is TGTGCCAGCAGCTTAAAGCGCGGGAGCACAGATACGCAGTATTTT. This encodes CASSLKRGSTDTQYF.

The chain employs TRBV4-1 and TRBJ1-5; D is uncertain. The CDR3 runs 13 residues. Trimming left V 4 bases short and J 5 bases short, with 9 bases between. CDR1 is MGHRA and CDR2 is YSYEKL in the germline V gene. CDR3 in DNA: TGCGCCAGCAGCCCGACTCTAGATCAGCCCCAGCATTTT. Translated: CASSPTLDQPQHF.

The table lists this clone with a few counts. The J gene is TRBJ2-3, the V gene TRBV19; D gene uncertain. Germline V gene data show CDR1 as LNHDA and CDR2 as SQIVND (reference sequence). This CDR3 is 15 amino acids long. V was clipped by 3 bases and J by 0 bases, with 10 bases between them. The CDR3 sequence: CASSINLVSTDTQYF. DNA of the CDR3: TGTGCCAGTAGTATTAATCTTGTTAGCACAGATACGCAGTATTTT.

The chain couples TRBV7-6 to TRBJ1-5, with 9 bases that match TRBD1. V was pared by 3 bases and J by 3 bases, with 3 bases of the junction left unmatched. CDR1 is SGHVS, CDR2 FNYEAQ, per germline. The length of the CDR3 is 15 residues. CDR3 DNA sequence: TGTGCCAGCAGCTTCACAGGGGGCCCCAATCAGCCCCAGCATTTT. This encodes CASSFTGGPNQPQHF.

The V call is TRBV5-1, the J call TRBJ2-2, with TRBD1 matching 7 bases. V shed 4 bases and J 7 bases; nucleotides not matched to a gene: 7. CDR1 is SGHRS, CDR2 YFSETQ, per germline. The CDR3 is made up of 14 amino acids. As DNA, the CDR3 is TGCGCCAGCAGCCCTGACAGGGCGGTCGGGGAGCTGTTTTTT. This gives the protein CASSPDRAVGELFF.

CDR3 in amino acids: CSVEASYNEQFF. The CDR3 region has the DNA TGCAGCGTTGAAGCATCCTACAATGAGCAGTTCTTC. The V call is TRBV29-1, the J call TRBJ2-1; D ambiguous. Germline lookup yields CDR1 SQVTM and CDR2 ANQGSEA. The CDR3 is 12 amino acids. Trimming cost V 1 base and J 1 base, with 2 bases left between them.

The chain recombines TRBV27 with TRBJ2-3; no firm D call. V was clipped by 3 bases and J by 2 bases, with 15 bases between them. CDR1 is MNHEY, CDR2 SMNVEV, per germline (reference sequence). This CDR3 has 16 residues. The CDR3 DNA follows: TGTGCCAGCAGTTTTGGAGTGCCTAGGCTCACAGATACGCAGTATTTT. Translation gives CASSFGVPRLTDTQYF.

The chain has TRBV19 and TRBJ2-2; D perhaps matches TRBD2 (5 bases). Germline CDR1 reads LNHDA; CDR2 reads SQIVND (reference sequence). The V end lost 0 bases, the J end lost 7 bases, and 12 bases lay between the germline ends. The CDR3 length is 15 residues. As DNA, the CDR3 is TGTGCCAGTAGTATAGATCTAGCCTATTACGGGGAGCTGTTTTTT. It is translated as CASSIDLAYYGELFF.

V usage is TRBV7-2 and J usage is TRBJ1-4; 7 bases agree with TRBD1. Trimming took 3 bases from V and 14 from J; bases not matched to a gene: 3. The CDR3 length is 11 residues. Germline CDR1 and CDR2: SGHTA and FQGNSA. CDR3 region: CASSLGRGLFF. The CDR3 DNA follows: TGTGCCAGCAGCTTGGGCAGGGGGCTGTTTTTT.

The V gene is TRBV10-3, the J gene TRBJ1-5, with 9 bases lining up with TRBD1. Germline loops: CDR1 ENHRY, CDR2 SYGVKD. V dropped 5 bases and J dropped 6; count of bases not matched to a gene: 8. This CDR3 has 15 amino acids. The CDR3 spells CAISPRDRESQPQHF. The CDR3 DNA sequence: TGTGCCATCAGTCCCCGGGACAGGGAGAGTCAGCCCCAGCATTTT.

The rearrangement joins TRBV19 to TRBJ2-2; no reliable D call. The CDR3 is 14 amino acids. Germline V gene data show CDR1 as LNHDA and CDR2 as SQIVND (reference sequence). The germline V and J ends were trimmed by 3 bases and 2 bases, with 7 bases remaining between them. As DNA, the CDR3 is TGTGCCAGTAGTATTCTCGGTAACACCGGGGAGCTGTTTTTT. Translating it yields CASSILGNTGELFF. The whole variable domain, filled in from reference TRBV19 and TRBJ2-2, reads DGGITQSPKYLFRKEGQNVTLSCEQNLNHDAMYWYRQDPGQGLRLIYYSQIVNDFQKGDIAEGYSVSREKKESFPLTVTSAQKNPTAFYLCASSILGNTGELFFGEGSRLTVL.

The chain carries TRBV7-6 and TRBJ2-3, with a possible D match to TRBD2 (6 bases). V lost 5 bases and J 3 bases, leaving 21 bases between the germline ends. CDR1 is SGHVS and CDR2 is FNYEAQ in the germline V gene. The CDR3 length is 17 residues. The CDR3 sequence is CASSQGGLLAHTDTQYF. DNA for the CDR3: TGTGCCAGCAGCCAGGGAGGATTACTAGCACATACAGATACGCAGTATTTT.

The chain combines TRBV15 with TRBJ2-1; 7 bases line up with TRBD1. CDR1 LNHNV and CDR2 YYDKDF come from the germline V gene (reference sequence). The CDR3 has 15 amino acids. V lost 3 bases and J lost 0; bases outside the gene matches: 2. CDR3 sequence (DNA): TGTGCCACCAGCAGCGGGGACAGCTCCTACAATGAGCAGTTCTTC. The encoded protein is CATSSGDSSYNEQFF.

CDR3 protein: CASSYQGTNQPQHF. The DNA of the CDR3 is TGTGCCAGCAGTTACCAGGGGACCAATCAGCCCCAGCATTTT. The chain links TRBV7-8 to TRBJ1-5; possibly TRBD1 for D (6 bases). The CDR3 length is 14 residues. Trimming removed 6 bases at V and 3 bases at J, with 12 bases between. Germline V gene sequence: CDR1 SGHVS, CDR2 FQNEAQ.

V and J are TRBV4-1 and TRBJ2-3; 12 bases are a match to TRBD1. The CDR3 contains 16 residues. The J segment lost 2 bases and the V segment lost 8 bases, leaving 8 bases of the junction unmatched. Germline V gene data show CDR1 as MGHRA and CDR2 as YSYEKL. DNA for the CDR3: TGCGCCAGCGGAACCGGGACAGGGGGCCCCACAGATACGCAGTATTTT. Its protein product is CASGTGTGGPTDTQYF.